This T cell receptor (beta chain) derives from a study of long-term antiretroviral therapy in people with HIV (dated by TCRdb to 2022 to 2024). Background for the entire study: The earliest samples were collected about a decade before the 2015 WHO recommendation for immediate ART, when ART was typically delayed until CD4 counts fell. Of the 30 or so participants with HIV, 10 to 11 were female. A retrospective serial study tested whether changes in peripheral blood TRB repertoire composition and diversity were associated with ART initiation and durable HIV suppression. No cross-contamination during QIAcube processing was seen in test extractions of a monoclonal T-cell line run alongside approximately 36 polyclonal samples. The cohort contributed under 200 cryopreserved PBMC samples from around 30 adults with confirmed HIV infection, collected serially over a mean of about six years (range 1-12).

As for this clone: Its antigen is not yet known. Base qualities are not recorded, but no much larger clone differs from it by a single base.

To be included, a participant needed at least one PBMC sample from before ART initiation plus at least two post-ART samples. Every participant with HIV received treatment in the United States of America. Before DNA extraction, cryopreserved samples containing about 0.9-10 million PBMC were thawed and washed. At the time of the earliest PBMC sample for each participant with HIV, ages ranged from roughly 23 to 60 years. Per participant, PBMC samples came from 1-4 timepoints prior to ART initiation and 2-8 timepoints following ART initiation, for a median of 7 samples. Serial HIV viral load, CD4+ T-cell count, ART history and demographic data were obtained for every participant. A Qiagen kit on a QIAcube was used to extract genomic DNA from unsorted PBMC, with samples processed in batches of 12. The immunoSEQ hsTCRB v3.0 assay was used at survey level resolution to sequence the TRB variable region. The target sequencing depth for TRB was roughly 35,000-50,000 T-cell genomes per sample. An Illumina MiSeq with a v3 150-cycle kit was used to sequence the pooled TRB libraries. In the original analysis: Repertoire analysis was performed in R inside a reproducible Nextflow workflow that covered QC, data transformation and analysis. Custom analyses were implemented in LymphoSeq2, an R package for AIRR-Seq data exploration. A handful of samples that produced fewer than 5000 total TRB sequences were removed, so 188 HIV repertoires were analyzed. Among the 180 to 200 HIV repertoires that were kept, roughly 58 were collected before ART initiation and 120 to 140 were collected after ART initiation. Each repertoire was downsampled to 5000 TRB nucleotide sequences, and summary statistics were averaged across 100 downsampling iterations. The analysis kept only TRB sequences whose CDR3 regions were at least seven amino acids long. Diversity was measured with a Shannon entropy-derived clonality score and the Gini coefficient. In the repertoire networks, any two of the top 5000 CDR3 amino acid sequences were linked whenever the two sequences differed by an edit distance of one. GLIPH2 predicted antigen specificity groups and MHC restriction for TRB CDR3 amino acid sequences. Known CMV, EBV, HIV or tissue antigen associations were flagged by matching CDR3 amino acid sequences against VDJdb and McPAS-TCR. Pre-ART, post-ART and control groups were compared with Wilcoxon signed-rank tests and Holm-Bonferroni correction. The clones in this table, taken by TCRdb from immuneACCESS, are in-frame only. Not every clone is retained; where verified, under half of the shortfall comes from an unresolved V gene, and the cause of the rest is unknown. V, J and clone size are taken as reported in that table, and D and trimming were inferred from the DNA itself. The sample table shows about 30,000 clones, and roughly 90% are seen once. Of the sample, around 4% falls within the top ten clones.

General findings and caveats noted by the study authors: The samples span the years 2004 to 2017, and the ART regimens used at that time may not be as effective as current regimens. Inferences about post-ART repertoire changes were limited because no data were available on ART adherence, viral resistance or therapy changes. Because cell numbers in pre-ART samples were limited, unsorted PBMC were profiled instead of sorted CD4+ and CD8+ T cells. Since PBMC availability was limited, sequencing covered only the TCR beta chain, with no alpha chain pairing. At every time point, the repertoire was dominated by expanded TRB clones first identified before ART initiation, although this dominance fluctuated and, in many PLHIV, declined after ART. Starting ART was linked to a significant rise in TRB diversity, yet even after long-term ART the diversity remained significantly lower than in transplant donor controls. Compared with controls, HIV repertoires had narrower CDR3 length ranges, and the network structure pointed to an antigen-experienced repertoire that shifted only slightly toward naive after ART.

Reading from cysteine to phenylalanine, the CDR3 counts 14 amino acids. Of all the DNA, just the CDR3 is kept, 42 bases in frame from base 1. Via the germline V gene, CDR1 is SGHTA and CDR2 FQGNSA. V loses 5 bases, J loses 3 bases, and the germline ends lie 14 bases apart. The source is a woman in her late teens or twenties with HIV. The specimen was unsorted PBMCs, collected 0.5 years after starting antiretroviral therapy. The V and J genes are TRBV7-2 and TRBJ2-7; the D gene is tentatively TRBD1 or TRBD2, each matching 7 bases. The nucleotide sequence reads as follows: TGTGCCAGCAGCCAGGGAGGGACAGACTACGAGCAGTACTTC. This encodes CASSQGGTDYEQYF.